A single T cell receptor beta chain is shown here with its context. Its antigen is not yet known. Base qualities are not provided; no much larger clone lies one nucleotide away. These data are taken from a study of blood T cell repertoires in COVID-19 (dated by TCRdb to between 2020 and 2021). Notes on the research overall: The collaborator samples originated in the United States, Italy and Spain and spanned the acute and convalescent phases of COVID-19. A freely available public database, intended as a resource for researchers studying the immune response to SARS-CoV-2, is where the repertoires were released. Samples came from the ongoing ImmuneRACE study (first 160 participants) plus 1,254 subjects from 6 global collaborators. The sample metadata nearly always contained a de-identified subject ID, COVID-19 status, age in years and sex. Deeply sampled blood TCRbeta repertoires from subjects exposed to, actively infected with, or recovered from COVID-19 were included in the dataset. The material from the prospective study consisted of cDNA or gDNA derived from T cells, B-cell-depleted T cells, or PBMCs. Where available, HLA class I and class II types were taken from metadata supplied by the sample provider and were not determined by assay-based typing.

TCRbeta CDR3 regions were amplified from genomic DNA using the immunoSEQ Assay, a bias-controlled multiplex PCR. Per the original workflow: Nucleated cell counts per sample were estimated from amplification of reference gene primers within the assay. To quantify the absolute abundance of each unique TCRbeta CDR3 rearrangement, sequence reads were collapsed and filtered. For each sample, productive Simpson clonality was calculated as the square root of Simpson's diversity index across productive rearrangements. In its TCRdb copy, this immuneACCESS table keeps in-frame sequences only and misses some clones. Where compared with another copy, unresolved V genes explain less than half of these, and the others have no known cause. V and J calls and clone size are copied from that table; D and trimming were computed from the DNA. Recorded for this sample are over 130,000 clones; about nine tenths of them occurred a single time. The leading ten clones occupy around 2.3% of the sample.

One collaborating source in Seattle enrolled patients while the patients were actively infected and followed the patients over time throughout the course of disease. Whole blood was collected in K2EDTA tubes by collaborating institutions according to the institutions' own protocols. For TCRbeta analysis, collaborators shipped samples in one of three forms: frozen whole blood, isolated PBMCs, or DNA extracted from either of those sample types. The CDR1 and CDR2 encoded by the germline V gene (reference sequence) are SGHAT and FQDESV. At the junction V is shortened by 0 bases and J by 8 bases, with 13 bases in between. From cysteine to phenylalanine, the CDR3 is 14 amino acids long. Here the CDR3 DNA is all that survives: 42 bases in frame from base 1. Broader findings and caveats from the paper: How much clinical and demographic metadata was included differed by source and by participant, and the metadata was provided uncurated.

The clonotype was recovered from a human donor with COVID-19, enrolled during active disease. The donor label of this sample is uncertain. The rearrangement joined TRBV11-1 to TRBJ1-2; the D gene is not confidently resolved. Sequencing input: peripheral blood. CDR3 sequence: CASSLAVKGEGYTF. The nucleotides read TGTGCCAGCAGCTTAGCGGTGAAGGGAGAAGGCTACACCTTC.